This paragraph covers one T cell receptor (beta chain) sequence. The CDR3 length is 14 residues. Germline lookup yields CDR1 SNHLY and CDR2 FYNNEI. The V end lost 7 bases, the J end lost 0 bases, and 9 bases lay between the germline ends. Per the study methods: Scientists estimated how many nucleated cells there were by amplifying reference gene primers. Assay: immunoSEQ multiplex PCR; the TCRdb copy retains only in-frame clones and omits some. Clone size and the V and J calls come from that table; the DNA yielded D and trimming. The sample records almost 300,000 clones, more than 75% being singletons. This entry is derived from a study of blood T cell repertoires in COVID-19. Study background: Whether acute or convalescent, the COVID-19 samples came from the United States, Italy and Spain. From T cells, B-cell-depleted T cells, or PBMCs came the material, which was cDNA or gDNA.

The sequence derives from a man in his 70s with acute or convalescent COVID-19. Input material: peripheral blood. The gene calls are TRBV2 and TRBJ1-4; D might be TRBD1 (6 bases). The CDR3 coding sequence is TGTGCCAGCACTGGGACAACAACTAATGAAAAACTGTTTTTT. Translated, it gives CASTGTTTNEKLFF.